Given below is one TCR beta chain in context. Its antigen remains unidentified. It was with unique molecular identifiers that the TCRbeta library was prepared. MiXCR, run by TCRdb on the PCR reads, gives a single entry per CDR3 protein. The data show over 450,000 distinct CDR3 sequences, roughly a tenth seen once. Germline V CDR1 and CDR2: SNHLY, FYNNEI. V was shortened by 7 bases and J by 4 bases, with 6 bases between the two germline ends. This CDR3 region has 11 residues. This sample is drawn from a study of T-cell reconstitution after alpha-beta-depleted transplantation in children. Whole-study results and caveats: Surviving recipient T cells and thymic progenitors produced the high day-60 TCRbeta diversity seen in some patients. Approximately two months post-transplant, alpha-beta T cells reportedly originated from several hundred expanded graft clones. It was newly produced T cells that mostly accounted for T-cell counts and diversity one year after transplant.

The chain has TRBV2 and TRBJ2-3, with D possibly being TRBD1 (5 bases). The sequence derives from a child aged 2-15 years with inherited bone marrow failure, due to receive a stem cell transplant. Sample: PBMCs, taken before TCRalphabeta/CD19-depleted stem cell transplant. In DNA, the CDR3 is TGTGCCAGCACCAGGGCAGATACGCAGTATTTT. Its protein is CASTRADTQYF.